This entry lists 7 T cell receptor beta chains sequenced from one sample in a study of blood T cell repertoires in COVID-19. Only in-frame clones appear in the TCRdb table, and some are missing; sequencing was by immunoSEQ multiplex PCR. The table has around 59,000 clones, approximately 81% seen once. Sequencing was performed on peripheral blood. These TCRs come from an elderly woman with active or convalescent COVID-19.

This clone has just one count. This chain connects TRBV6-4 to TRBJ1-1; D call uncertain. The CDR3 consists of 13 residues. V was cut by 3 bases and J by 4 bases, with 9 bases left in between. Germline CDR1 MRHNA, CDR2 SNTAGT. The CDR3 DNA follows: TGTGCCAGCAGTGATCGCCCGGGCACTGAAGCTTTCTTT. It yields the protein CASSDRPGTEAFF.

The CDR3 loop is CASRWGTGEQYF. CDR3 DNA sequence: TGTGCCAGCAGATGGGGGACAGGTGAGCAGTACTTC. This chain links TRBV11-2 with TRBJ2-7, with 8 bases fitting TRBD1. From germline, CDR1 is SGHAT and CDR2 FQNNGV. The CDR3 has 12 residues. Germline trimming cut 6 bases from V and 7 bases from J; bases unmatched to any gene: 5.

The chain employs TRBV7-2 and TRBJ2-5; 10 bases are a match to TRBD2. This CDR3 region has 18 residues. Per germline, CDR1 SGHTA and CDR2 FQGNSA. V was clipped by 1 base and J by 5 bases; unmatched bases: 13. In DNA, the CDR3 is TGTGCCAGCAGCTTAGAATTAGGTAGCGGGGGGATCCCGGAGACCCAGTACTTC. This translates into CASSLELGSGGIPETQYF.

The genes are TRBV3-1 (or the pseudogene TRBV3-2) and TRBJ2-3; TRBD2 aligns across 10 bases. The CDR3 has 16 residues. The germline gives CDR1 LGHDT, CDR2 YNNKEL (reference sequence). V shed 1 base, J shed 10 bases, and the junction held 11 bases outside the gene matches. The chain's CDR3 is CASSQGATSGVFAQYF. For the CDR3, the DNA is TGTGCCAGCAGCCAAGGGGCAACTAGCGGGGTTTTCGCGCAGTATTTT.

The gene calls are TRBV7-6 and TRBJ1-2; tentatively, D is TRBD1 (5 bases). V was clipped by 0 bases and J by 2 bases, with 13 bases between them. Germline values: CDR1 SGHVS, CDR2 FNYEAQ. This CDR3 is 16 amino acids long. CDR3 sequence (DNA): TGTGCCAGCAGCTTAGCCGCAGACAGAAACAACTATGGCTACACCTTC. Amino acid sequence: CASSLAADRNNYGYTF.

This clone appeared a few times. The chain links TRBV7-9 to TRBJ2-7; D not certain. From germline, CDR1 is SEHNR and CDR2 FQNEAQ (reference sequence). V dropped 2 bases and J dropped 2 bases, with 10 bases sitting between them. The CDR3 totals 14 residues. CDR3 nucleotide sequence: TGTGCCAGCAGCTTAAGTCAAGAGCCCTACGAGCAGTACTTC. This gives the protein CASSLSQEPYEQYF.

This clone turned up a few times. This chain joins TRBV7-8 and TRBJ1-2; TRBD1 matches at 11 bases. The trim removed 3 bases at V and 3 bases at J, leaving 6 bases unmatched. The CDR3 sequence is 16 residues long. CDR1 SGHVS and CDR2 FQNEAQ come from the germline V gene. The CDR3 protein is CASSFGTGGIDYGYTF. CDR3 bases: TGTGCCAGCAGCTTCGGGACAGGGGGAATCGACTATGGCTACACCTTC. The full variable domain, rest sourced from reference TRBV7-8 and TRBJ1-2, is GAGVSQSPRYKVAKRGQDVALRCDPISGHVSLFWYQQALGQGPEFLTYFQNEAQLDKSGLPSDRFFAERPEGSVSTLKIQRTQQEDSAVYLCASSFGTGGIDYGYTFGSGTRLTVV.